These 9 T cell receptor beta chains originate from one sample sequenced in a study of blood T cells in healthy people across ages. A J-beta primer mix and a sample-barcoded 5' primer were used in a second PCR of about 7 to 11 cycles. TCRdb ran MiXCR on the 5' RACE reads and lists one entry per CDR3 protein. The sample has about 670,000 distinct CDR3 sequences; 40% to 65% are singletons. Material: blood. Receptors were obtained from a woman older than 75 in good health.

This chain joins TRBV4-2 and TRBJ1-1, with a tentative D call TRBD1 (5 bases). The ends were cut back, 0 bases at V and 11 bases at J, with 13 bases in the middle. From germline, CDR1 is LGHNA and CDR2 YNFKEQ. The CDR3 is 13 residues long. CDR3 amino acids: CASSQEGAHFAFF. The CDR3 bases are TGTGCCAGCAGCCAAGAAGGGGCCCATTTTGCTTTCTTT.

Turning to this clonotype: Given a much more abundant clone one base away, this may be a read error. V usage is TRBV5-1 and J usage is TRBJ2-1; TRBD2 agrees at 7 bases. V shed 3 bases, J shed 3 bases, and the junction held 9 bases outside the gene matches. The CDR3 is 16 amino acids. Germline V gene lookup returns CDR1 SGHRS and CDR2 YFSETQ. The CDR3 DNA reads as TGCGCCAGCAGCTGGGGGGACTACGGGGGCTACAATGAGCAGTTCTTC. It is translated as CASSWGDYGGYNEQFF.

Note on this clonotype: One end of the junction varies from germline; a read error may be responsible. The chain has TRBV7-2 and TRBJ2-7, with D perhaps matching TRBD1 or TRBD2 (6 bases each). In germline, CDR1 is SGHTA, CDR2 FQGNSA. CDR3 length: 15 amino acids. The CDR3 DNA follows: TGTGCCAGCAGCTTATTTGGGGGGCCCTCCTGCGAGCAGTACTTC. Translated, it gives CASSLFGGPSCEQYF.

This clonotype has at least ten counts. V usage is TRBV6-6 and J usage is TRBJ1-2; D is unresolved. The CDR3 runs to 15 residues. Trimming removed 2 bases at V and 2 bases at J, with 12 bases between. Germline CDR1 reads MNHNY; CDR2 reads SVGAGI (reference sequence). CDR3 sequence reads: CASSYQSAGNYGYTF. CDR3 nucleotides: TGTGCCAGCAGTTACCAGTCGGCGGGAAACTATGGCTACACCTTC.

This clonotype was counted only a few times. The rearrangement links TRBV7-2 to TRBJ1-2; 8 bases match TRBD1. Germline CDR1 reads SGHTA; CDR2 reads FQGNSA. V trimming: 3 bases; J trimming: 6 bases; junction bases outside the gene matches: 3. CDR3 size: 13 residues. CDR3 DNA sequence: TGTGCCAGCAGCTTCGACAGGGGAGATGGCTACACCTTC. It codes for CASSFDRGDGYTF.

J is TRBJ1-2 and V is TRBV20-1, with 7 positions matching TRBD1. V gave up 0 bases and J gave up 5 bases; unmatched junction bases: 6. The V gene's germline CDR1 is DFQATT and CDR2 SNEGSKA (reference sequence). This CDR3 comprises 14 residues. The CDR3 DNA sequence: TGCAGTGCTAGAGATGGGACAGATCCATATGGCTACACCTTC. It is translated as CSARDGTDPYGYTF.

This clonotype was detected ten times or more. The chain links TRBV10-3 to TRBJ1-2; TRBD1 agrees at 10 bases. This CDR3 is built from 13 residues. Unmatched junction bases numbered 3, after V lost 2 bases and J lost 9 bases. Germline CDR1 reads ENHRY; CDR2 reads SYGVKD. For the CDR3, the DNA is TGTGCCATCAGTGAGGCGACAGGGGGCCGCTACACCTTC. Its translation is CAISEATGGRYTF.

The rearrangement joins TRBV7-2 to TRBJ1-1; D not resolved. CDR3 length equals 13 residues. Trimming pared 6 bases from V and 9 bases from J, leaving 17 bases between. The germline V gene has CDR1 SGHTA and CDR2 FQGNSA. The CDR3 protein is CASRAPERFKAFF. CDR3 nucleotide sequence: TGTGCCAGCAGGGCCCCGGAACGTTTTAAAGCTTTCTTT.

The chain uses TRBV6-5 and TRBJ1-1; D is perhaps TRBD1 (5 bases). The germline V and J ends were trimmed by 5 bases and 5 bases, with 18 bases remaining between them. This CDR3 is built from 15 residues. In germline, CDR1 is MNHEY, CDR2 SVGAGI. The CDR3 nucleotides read TGTGCCAGCAGTAGTAGAGAGGGGATAGGGACTGAAGCTTTCTTT. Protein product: CASSSREGIGTEAFF.